Below, one TCR beta chain is given with its context. This clonotype showed up many times. This clone's antigen is unknown. Base qualities were left out, and no much larger clone turns up one base away. This record comes from a study of T-cell memory formation after mild COVID-19 (dated by TCRdb to 2020 to 2023). Some background on the complete study: Most TCR sequence clusters were specific to one of the two donors. In a couple of donors, T-cell clones that expanded and contracted after mild COVID-19 were tracked by sequencing TCRalpha and TCRbeta repertoires over time. The cohort was made up of two young adult volunteers, one female and one male, who were previously healthy.

Trimming removed 2 bases from V and 5 bases from J, leaving 9 bases between the germline ends. Including the terminal cysteine and phenylalanine, the CDR3 comprises 13 residues. The DNA shown is the 39-base CDR3, in frame from base 1. TCRdb names Illumina NovaSeq 6000 as the instrument used. Using 5'RACE with constant-segment primers, TCRalpha and TCRbeta cDNA libraries were constructed, with sample barcodes and unique molecular identifiers added in the process. RNA was extracted from every sample with Trizol reagent. Amplification of the libraries took two PCR steps, and the second step added a second sample barcode plus Illumina TruSeq adapters. Sequencing of the libraries was done on an Illumina NovaSeq, producing 2 x 150 bp paired-end reads. The original methods were these. Demultiplexing of reads and collapsing into UMI-guided consensus sequences were performed with migec v1.2.7. With mixcr v2.1.11, UMI consensuses were aligned to TRA and TRB V and J templates and assembled into clonotypes. A clonotype was counted as expanded or contracted only when both edgeR and NoisET called the clonotype significant, with the noise models trained on biological replicates. For edgeR calls, the cutoffs were a false discovery rate-adjusted p below 0.01 and a log2 fold-change threshold of 1. As an exploratory analysis of dynamics, PCA with hierarchical clustering was applied to max-normalized trajectories of the 1000 most abundant clonotypes. The CD4 or CD8 phenotype of responding clones was assigned using the separately sequenced CD4+ and CD8+ repertoires. TCRdb took the public reads, trimmed them with fastp at Q25, ran MiXCR for clone calling and kept in-frame beta chains. Each CDR3 protein gets just one entry, which takes the most common genes and DNA from the rows behind it. It is TCRdb's table, rather than the study itself, that gives the V and J calls and clone size. Here the sample has roughly 180,000 distinct CDR3 sequences; around a tenth occur a single time. Around 3.8% of the sample is held by the ten biggest clonotypes.

Ficoll-Paque density gradient centrifugation was used to isolate PBMCs. The research as a whole found: The study covered only a couple of mild cases, and larger cohorts including severe cases with pre-infection samples were considered necessary. Clones contracting from day 15 to 85 had balanced CD4/CD8 phenotypes, while a second wave expanding from day 15 to 37 was biased towards CD4+. The detection of some responding clones in pre-infection memory suggests that pre-existing cross-reactive memory T cells joined the SARS-CoV-2 response. Contracting CD4+ clones were found mainly in CM and EM memory subsets, while CD8+ clones were enriched in EMRA. The second-wave clones that peaked on day 37 were not confirmed to be SARS-CoV-2 specific.

This chain is built from TRBV12-3 or TRBV12-4 and TRBJ2-5; the D gene remains uncertain. The source is a man aged 18 to 30 who had mild COVID-19 (a few samples of this study predate the infection). The sample titles of this study are shuffled in the database, so cell type and time point are left out; the donor was told from shared clones. Input material: PBMCs or a T cell subset sorted from them (not recorded which). Read as DNA, the sequence is TGTGCCAGCAGTTTAACCGGAATTGAGACCCAGTACTTC. Its protein reads: CASSLTGIETQYF.